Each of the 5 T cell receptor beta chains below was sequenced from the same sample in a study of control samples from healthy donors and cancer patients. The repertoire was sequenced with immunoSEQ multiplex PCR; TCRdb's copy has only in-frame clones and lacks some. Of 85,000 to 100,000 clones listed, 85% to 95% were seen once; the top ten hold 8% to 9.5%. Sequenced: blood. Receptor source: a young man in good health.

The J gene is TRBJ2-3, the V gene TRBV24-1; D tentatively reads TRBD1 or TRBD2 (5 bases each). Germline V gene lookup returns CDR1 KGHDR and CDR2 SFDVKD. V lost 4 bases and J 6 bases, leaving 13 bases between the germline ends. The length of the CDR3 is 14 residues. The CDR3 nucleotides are TGTGCCACCAGTGAACCAGGGACGTCGGATACGCAGTATTTT. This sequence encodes CATSEPGTSDTQYF.

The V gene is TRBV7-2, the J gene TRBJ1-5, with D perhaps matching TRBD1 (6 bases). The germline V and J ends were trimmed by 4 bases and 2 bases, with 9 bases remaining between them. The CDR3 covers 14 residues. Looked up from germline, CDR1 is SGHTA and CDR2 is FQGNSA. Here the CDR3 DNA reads TGTGCCAGCAGCTCACAGGGCGGCAATCAGCCCCAGCATTTT. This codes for CASSSQGGNQPQHF.

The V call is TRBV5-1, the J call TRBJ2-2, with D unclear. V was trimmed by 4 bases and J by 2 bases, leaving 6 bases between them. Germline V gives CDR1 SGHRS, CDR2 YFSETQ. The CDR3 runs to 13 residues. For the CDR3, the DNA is TGCGCCAGCAGCGCTCCTAACACCGGGGAGCTGTTTTTT. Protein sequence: CASSAPNTGELFF.

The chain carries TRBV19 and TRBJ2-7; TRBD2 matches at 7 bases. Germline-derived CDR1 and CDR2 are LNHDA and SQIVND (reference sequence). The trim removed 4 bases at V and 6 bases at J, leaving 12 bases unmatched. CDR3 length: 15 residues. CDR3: CASSKGITGGAEQYF. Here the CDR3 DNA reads TGTGCCAGTAGTAAAGGGATTACGGGAGGAGCCGAGCAGTACTTC.

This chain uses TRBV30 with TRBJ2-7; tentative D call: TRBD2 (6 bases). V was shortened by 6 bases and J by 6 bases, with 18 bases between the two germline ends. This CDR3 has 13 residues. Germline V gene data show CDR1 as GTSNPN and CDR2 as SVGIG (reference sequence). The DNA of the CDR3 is TGTGCCTGTCTGCCGGGACTCCAGAGCGAGCAGTACTTC. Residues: CACLPGLQSEQYF.